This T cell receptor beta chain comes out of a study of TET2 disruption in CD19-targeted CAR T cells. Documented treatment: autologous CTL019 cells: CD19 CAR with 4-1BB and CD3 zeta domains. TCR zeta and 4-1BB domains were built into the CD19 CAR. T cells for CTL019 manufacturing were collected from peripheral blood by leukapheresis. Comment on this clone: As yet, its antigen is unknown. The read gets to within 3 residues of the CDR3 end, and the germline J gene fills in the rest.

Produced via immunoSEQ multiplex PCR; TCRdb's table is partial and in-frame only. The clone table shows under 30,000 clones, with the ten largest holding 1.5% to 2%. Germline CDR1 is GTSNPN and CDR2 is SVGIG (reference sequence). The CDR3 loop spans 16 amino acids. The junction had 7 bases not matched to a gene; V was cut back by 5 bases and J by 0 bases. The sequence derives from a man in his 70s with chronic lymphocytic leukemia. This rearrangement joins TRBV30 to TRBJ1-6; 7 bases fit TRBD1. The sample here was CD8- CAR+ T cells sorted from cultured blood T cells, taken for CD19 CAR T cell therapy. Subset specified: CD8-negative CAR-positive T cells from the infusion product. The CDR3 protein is CAWAGTESSYNSPLHF. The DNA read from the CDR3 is TGTGCCTGGGCCGGGACAGAGAGCTCCTATAATTCACCC.